The text below deals with one T cell receptor beta chain. Its antigen remains undetermined. No much larger clone is present one base from it, and per-base qualities are unavailable. The germline V gene supplies CDR1 MGHDK and CDR2 SYGVNS. The CDR3 goes from the cysteine to the phenylalanine over 14 residues. The sequence is cut down to CDR3 DNA, 42 bases in frame from base 1. The Quick-DNA Microprep Kit was used to extract genomic DNA from the sorted cells. TCRbeta DNA was amplified with the immunoSEQ hsTCRbeta kit following the manufacturer's protocol. TCRbeta libraries were sequenced on an Illumina MiSeq instrument. Processing in the source paper ran as follows. Removing out-of-frame sequences left under 2.5 million distinct TCRbeta sequences, an average of roughly 67,000 per individual. Two values were used to score each individual: the count of some 150 previously reported CMV-associated TCRbeta sequences and the total count of productive distinct TCRbeta sequences. A beta-binomial model was reimplemented in Python, and random forests from scikit-learn, run with default parameters, were trained on data from the US cohort. Classifier performance on the Belgian cohort was summarized as median AUC with percentile confidence intervals calculated over 10,000 bootstrap iterations. TCRdb retrieved this table from immuneACCESS and kept in-frame rearrangements only. Not all clones are present; in checked studies, unresolved V genes account for under half, and no reason is known for the remainder. Clone size and the V and J calls come from that table; the DNA yielded D and trimming. In all, the sample holds approximately 52,000 clones, and 78% of those were seen once. The ten most abundant clones make up under 0.9% of the sample.

The record originates from a study of memory CD4+ T cells and cytomegalovirus serostatus (dated by TCRdb to the late 2010s). For context, the study as a whole: The cohort comprised roughly 35 healthy Belgian adults, 9 CMV seropositive and around 24 CMV seronegative. To replicate a published TCR-based CMV serostatus classifier, the study sequenced CD4+ memory TCRbeta repertoires from a Belgian cohort whose cytomegalovirus serostatus was known. Results the study describes overall, beyond this receptor: Among the 160 or so previously reported CMV-associated TCRbeta sequences, some 62 showed up in the CD4+ memory repertoires, with each one found in between one and five individuals. Only CD4+CD45RO+ memory cells were sequenced, in contrast to the original study, which included naive and memory CD4+ and CD8+ populations. For predicting CMV serostatus, the median bootstrapped AUC was 0.95 using the original framework and about 0.9 using a US-trained random forest. A median bootstrapped AUC of about 0.95 with a 95% CI of 0.76-1.00 was achieved on the Belgian cohort by the original-framework classifier. Results were interpreted as suggesting that the CMV-associated TCR signature is largely present in the CD4+ memory repertoire.

Single viable CD3+CD4+CD8-CD45RO+ cells were sorted as memory CD4+ T cells on a FACSAria II. CMV serostatus was determined using a Roche Elecsys assay that detects serum IgG against CMV pp150, pp28, p38 and p52. Once the samples were thawed, total CD4+ T cells were enriched through positive selection using CD4 magnetic microbeads. Samples originated from another study that specifically interrogated the CD4+ T cell memory repertoire. Peripheral blood mononuclear cells were isolated and cryopreserved following standard operating procedures; serum was stored at -80 °C. The staining relied on CD3-PerCP (BW264/56), CD4-APC (RPA-T4), CD45RO-PE (UCHT1) and CD8-Pacific Orange (3B5) antibodies, and Sytox blue was used to exclude non-viable cells.

The chain is made from TRBV25-1 and TRBJ1-6; TRBD1 is possibly the D segment (5 matching bases). The sequenced sample was memory CD4+ T cells from blood. The sequence was collected from an adult in good health and CMV-seronegative. The sequence in DNA is TGTGCGTCTCAGTCAGGGCAGGTCAATTCACCCCTCCACTTT. It codes for CASQSGQVNSPLHF.